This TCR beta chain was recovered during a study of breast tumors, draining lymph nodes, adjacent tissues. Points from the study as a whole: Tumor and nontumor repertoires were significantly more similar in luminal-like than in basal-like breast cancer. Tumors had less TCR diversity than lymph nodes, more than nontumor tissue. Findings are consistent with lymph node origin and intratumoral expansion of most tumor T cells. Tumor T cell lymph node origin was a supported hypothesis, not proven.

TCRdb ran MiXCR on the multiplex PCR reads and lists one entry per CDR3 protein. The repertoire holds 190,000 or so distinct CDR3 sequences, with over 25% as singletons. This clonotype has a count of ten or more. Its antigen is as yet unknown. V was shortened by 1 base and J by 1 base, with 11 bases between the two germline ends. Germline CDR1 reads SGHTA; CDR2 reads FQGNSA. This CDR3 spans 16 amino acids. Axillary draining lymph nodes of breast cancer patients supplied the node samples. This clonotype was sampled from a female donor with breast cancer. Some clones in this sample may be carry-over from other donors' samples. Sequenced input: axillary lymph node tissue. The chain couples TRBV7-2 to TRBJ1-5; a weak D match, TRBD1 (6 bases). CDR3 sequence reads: CASSLGGQGSNQPQHF. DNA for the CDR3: TGTGCCAGCAGCTTAGGGGGCCAGGGGAGCAATCAGCCCCAGCATTTT.